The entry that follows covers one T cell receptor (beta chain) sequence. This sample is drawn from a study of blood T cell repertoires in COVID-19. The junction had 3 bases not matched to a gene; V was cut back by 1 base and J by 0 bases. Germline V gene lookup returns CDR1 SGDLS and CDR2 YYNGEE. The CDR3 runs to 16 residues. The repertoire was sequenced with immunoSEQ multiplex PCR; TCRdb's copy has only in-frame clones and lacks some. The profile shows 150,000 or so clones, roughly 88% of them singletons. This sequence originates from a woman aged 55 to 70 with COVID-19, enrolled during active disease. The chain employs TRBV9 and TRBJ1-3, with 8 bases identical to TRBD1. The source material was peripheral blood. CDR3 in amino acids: CASSVRQGSSGNTIYF. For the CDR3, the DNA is TGTGCCAGCAGCGTACGACAGGGGTCCTCTGGAAACACCATATATTTT.